This is a list of T cell receptor beta chains from one sample in a study of T-cell memory formation after mild COVID-19. TCRdb itself ran the 5' RACE reads through MiXCR, one entry per CDR3 protein. The table records 260,000 or so distinct CDR3 sequences, roughly a sixth of them present only once. Sequencing was carried out using PBMCs or a T cell subset sorted from them (not recorded which). Receptor source: a man aged 18 to 35 who had mild COVID-19 (a few samples of this study predate the infection). Cell type and time point are not known. CDR3s include the opening cysteine and the closing phenylalanine or tryptophan. A D gene is named only where the DNA matches it firmly.

V	length	D	J	CDR3
TRBV5-1	14	-	TRBJ2-7	CASSLVGSTYEQYF
TRBV5-6	12	TRBD2	TRBJ2-1	CASSVRDYKQFF
TRBV4-2	15	-	TRBJ1-2	CASSQPRGQAGGYTF
TRBV6-5	15	-	TRBJ1-4	CASSYSPDLRGKLFF
TRBV11-2	13	-	TRBJ2-5	CASSTGAQETQYF
TRBV10-3	14	TRBD1	TRBJ1-3	CAIGGTGIRNTIYF
TRBV5-1	13	-	TRBJ2-5	CASSFSSLETQYF
TRBV20-1	16	TRBD1	TRBJ1-1	CSASWTGGRVDTEAFF
TRBV7-6	15	-	TRBJ2-3	CASSLERRPTDTQYF
TRBV7-2	14	TRBD2	TRBJ2-5	CASGPGLASGTQYF
TRBV18	13	-	TRBJ1-5	CASSPGPDQPQHF
TRBV20-1	14	-	TRBJ1-6	CSARGGESNSPLHF
TRBV4-2	14	TRBD2	TRBJ2-2	CASSPGLAAGELFF
TRBV4-3	15	-	TRBJ1-5	CASSQEPGFGQPQHF
TRBV5-1	14	-	TRBJ1-4	CASSFQGGEEKLFF
TRBV7-3	16	-	TRBJ2-6	CASSLTAGVGANVLTF
TRBV5-1	14	TRBD1	TRBJ2-7	CASSPGTGVAQQYF
TRBV7-2	15	TRBD1	TRBJ2-3	CASSPGTGWTDTQYF
TRBV9	14	-	TRBJ1-1	CASSGEDYNTEAFF
TRBV12-3/TRBV12-4	13	-	TRBJ2-7	CASSFGRNNEQYF
TRBV18	14	-	TRBJ1-6	CASNSGQYNSPLHF
TRBV7-2	15	-	TRBJ1-1	CASSFLQGRVTEAFF
TRBV27	16	TRBD1	TRBJ1-5	CASQETGLFSNQPQHF
TRBV9	18	TRBD2	TRBJ2-3	CASSVAPLTSGGADTQYF
TRBV5-1	16	-	TRBJ1-1	CASSVYGGEPNTEAFF
TRBV7-2	13	-	TRBJ2-5	CASSFRNFETQYF